This TCR beta chain stems from a study of shared clonotypes between healthy human individuals (dated by TCRdb to the early 2020s). Regarding the research as a whole: Three men and a couple of women, aged 18 to 49 years, made up the cohort. To estimate repertoire size and how much clonotypes are shared between individuals, the study performed deep sequencing of blood TCR repertoires from five healthy adults. Leukapheresis yielded between about 0.94 and 9 billion PBMCs per donor. For each donor, CD4 naive and CD4 memory were each run on three plates, CD8 naive on two plates, and CD8 memory on one plate. To increase sequencing depth and limit assay-specific biases, TCR repertoire library preparation and sequencing were carried out by different laboratories using diverse techniques. Beyond this particular receptor, the publication reports: Pairwise subsampling led to the expectation that sequencing depth would affect the degree of clonotype sharing among donors. Sampling was restricted to blood, and TCR repertoires in tissues likely differ from the TCR repertoires found in blood. Approximately 4.8% of naive CD4, roughly 3.6% of naive CD8, 2.3% of memory CD4, and more than 0.35% of memory CD8 clonotypes were shared across several donors. Estimated clonotype richness was generally larger for naive than for memory subsets. Rarefaction of sorted-subset datasets indicated incomplete sequencing despite the large sequencing depth. The genetic and exposure-history diversity represented was limited by the small number of donors. Compared with non-shared clonotypes, the clonotypes found in all four sorted-subset donors had higher generation probabilities.

To note about this clone: Its specific antigen is unknown. No base quality values were provided; no much bigger clone lies one nucleotide off.

Healthy HIV-negative adults with no recently reported acute infections or vaccinations were included as donors. Every donor was a Caucasian adult living in Nashville, Tennessee, USA. Magnetic negative selection was used to enrich CD4+ T cells, after which naive cells were positively selected on CD45RA and the negative fraction became the memory subset. Blood was obtained by leukapheresis, after which PBMCs were separated by Ficoll-Histopaque density gradient centrifugation and cryopreserved in liquid nitrogen vapor phase. Analytical flow cytometry was used to check the purity and quantity of every magnetically sorted T cell population. Each sorted fraction had its genomic DNA isolated and then quantified by UV absorbance on a Nanodrop 2000c. TCR CDR3 regions were amplified from genomic DNA by multiplex PCR using the deep immunoSEQ assay. For each cell subset, the extracted genomic DNA was distributed evenly across all wells of several immunoSEQ 96-well plates, and each plate served as one replicate. For sorted subsets, each replicate PCR was loaded with 200 to 250 ng genomic DNA, equivalent to approximately 27,000 T cell genomes. Purified libraries were measured with a Qubit 3.0 fluorometer, size-checked on a Bioanalyzer 2100, and measured again with the KAPA Library Quantification kit. Every immunoSEQ 96-well plate was sequenced on a separate single-read 150-cycle Illumina NextSeq 550 flow cell. For the original study's pipeline: Because the immunoSEQ output included only junctional sequences and no quality scores, the filtering could not be the same as the filtering used for full-length reads. To assign V/J genes and CDR3, sequences were annotated against IMGT germline references using PyIR, a Python wrapper for IgBLAST v1.9. Reads were filtered out if the reads had weak V/J assignments (E-value above 1e-6), no CDR3, stop codons, out-of-frame junctions, or ambiguous translated residues. A V3J clonotype was defined by an identical inferred V gene, J gene, and CDR3 amino acid sequence. Percentage overlap between repertoires was computed as shared unique clonotypes divided by the size of the smaller repertoire. Repertoire richness was assessed with RTK rarefaction, the Chao1 estimator, and Recon v2.1 estimates of unobserved clonotypes. OLGA was used to compute generation probabilities for all TCRbeta clonotypes that the gDNA method yielded from a few donors. In TCRdb, the immuneACCESS table is reduced to in-frame sequences with V and J assigned. These tables do not hold every clone; where another copy was compared, an unresolved V gene accounts for under half, and the others remain unexplained. Clone size and the V and J calls come from that table; the DNA yielded D and trimming. The sample table holds over a million clones, of which 95% to 99% were seen once. Together, the top ten hold approximately 0.44% of the sample.

The CDR3 spans 19 residues, from the cysteine through the phenylalanine. Only CDR3 DNA remains: 57 bases, in frame from the first base. Based on the germline V gene, the CDR1 and CDR2 sequences are SGDLS and YYNGEE. Unmatched junction bases come to 18, with V trimmed by 3 bases and J by 8 bases. The chain is assembled from TRBV9 and TRBJ2-1; 12 bases in the middle match TRBD1. Material: naive CD4+ T cells sorted from blood. The sample's cell subset or site, from its label and the paper: CD45RA+ positively selected. This TCR came from a man under 40 in good health. The CDR3 is CASSAWDRGHASGRYEQFF. The base sequence is TGTGCCAGCAGCGCATGGGACAGGGGGCACGCGAGCGGGCGGTATGAGCAGTTCTTC.